The 6 T cell receptor beta chains presented below share a single source sample, sequenced in a study of CD8 T cells in Susac syndrome. The RNA input was about 0.5 to 1 ug, and it was reverse transcribed with random hexamers. TCRdb redid the calling of the immunoSEQ multiplex PCR reads with MiXCR, one entry per CDR3 protein. The sample consists of some 400,000 distinct CDR3 sequences, 75% to 90% of them appearing once. Sequencing was done on a sample of CD8+ T cells from PBMCs. These receptors all stem from a human donor with multiple sclerosis.

For this clonotype: The junction differs from germline at one of its ends, possibly a read error. This chain links TRBV27 with TRBJ1-5; D gene ambiguous. Germline-derived CDR1 and CDR2 are MNHEY and SMNVEV (reference sequence). CDR3 length equals 15 residues. The CDR3 region is CASSFSTGSIQPQHF. As DNA, the CDR3 is TGTGCCAGCAGTTTCAGTACCGGTAGCATTCAGCCCCAGCATTTT.

This sequence joins TRBV13 and TRBJ1-5; 7 nucleotides line up with TRBD1. J was trimmed by 4 bases and V by 4 bases; bases with no gene match: 7. The CDR3 totals 15 residues. Per germline, CDR1 PRHDT and CDR2 FYEKMQ (reference sequence). CDR3 region: CASSSGGEANQPQHF. The CDR3, as DNA: TGTGCCAGCAGCTCAGGGGGGGAAGCAAATCAGCCCCAGCATTTT.

The rearrangement uses TRBV20-1 and TRBJ2-1; D gene ambiguous. There are 15 residues in the CDR3. V lost 3 bases to trimming and J lost 0 bases, with 12 bases between them. Germline CDR1 and CDR2: DFQATT and SNEGSKA (reference sequence). In DNA, the CDR3 is TGCAGTGCTAGTTCGGCTTTTACCTCCTACAATGAGCAGTTCTTC. Amino acids: CSASSAFTSYNEQFF.

A note on this clonotype: The junction departs from germline at one end; a sequencing error may be responsible. This chain joins TRBV4-1 and TRBJ2-7, with no clear D. The CDR3 sequence is 13 residues long. Germline-derived CDR1 and CDR2 are MGHRA and YSYEKL. CDR3 sequence (DNA): TGCGGCAGCAGCCAAGAGGTCAGCTACGAGCAGTACTTC. This gives the protein CGSSQEVSYEQYF.

This sequence joins TRBV29-1 and TRBJ2-5; 7 bases map to TRBD1. The CDR3 spans 18 residues. The V segment lost 1 base and the J segment 5 bases; nucleotides outside the gene matches: 19. Germline V CDR1 and CDR2: SQVTM, ANQGSEA. The CDR3 spells CSVEGPYAPGQMLETQYF. CDR3 nucleotide sequence: TGCAGCGTTGAAGGCCCCTACGCCCCGGGACAGATGCTGGAGACCCAGTACTTC.

The chain carries TRBV7-9 and TRBJ1-1; 7 bases align to TRBD1. With V trimmed by 5 bases and J by 1 base, 4 bases remained unmatched. The CDR3 covers 14 residues. Germline CDR1 and CDR2: SEHNR and FQNEAQ (reference sequence). CDR3 amino acids: CASSDGQENTEAFF. CDR3 in DNA: TGTGCCAGCAGCGACGGACAGGAGAACACTGAAGCTTTCTTT.